Below, 17 T cell receptor beta chains from the same sample are listed, as sequenced in a study of cytomegalovirus exposure and HLA in healthy donors. This PCR relied on a set of 60 Vbeta primers and 13 Jbeta primers. This table comes from immunoSEQ multiplex PCR, and its TCRdb copy is limited to in-frame clones, with some not included. The top ten clones hold 7.5% to 8% of a sample with fewer than 90,000 clones, roughly 64% of them seen once. The sample was PBMCs. The receptors were gathered from a man aged 40-55 years in good health and CMV-seropositive.

This clone came up a few times. The chain joins TRBV27 to TRBJ1-2; D ambiguous. V was clipped by 5 bases and J by 4 bases, with 11 bases between them. Germline lookup yields CDR1 MNHEY and CDR2 SMNVEV (reference sequence). CDR3 length equals 13 residues. CDR3 residues: CASSLRGLYGYTF. The CDR3 bases are TGTGCCAGCAGTCTGCGGGGTCTCTATGGCTACACCTTC.

The V and J genes are TRBV10-3 and TRBJ1-1, with 7 nucleotides matching TRBD1. Unmatched junction bases numbered 6, after V lost 6 bases and J lost 2 bases. The CDR3 length is 14 residues. CDR1 is ENHRY, CDR2 SYGVKD, per germline. CDR3 in DNA: TGTGCCATCAGCTTGGGACAGACTAACACTGAAGCTTTCTTT. It specifies CAISLGQTNTEAFF.

This chain joins TRBV18 and TRBJ2-7, with 11 positions matching TRBD1. Germline V CDR1 and CDR2: KGHSH, LQKENI. The CDR3 runs to 15 residues. J was trimmed by 2 bases and V by 5 bases; bases with no gene match: 5. Here the CDR3 DNA reads TGTGCCAGCTCAAACGGGACAGGGGGAGCCTACGAGCAGTACTTC. Translated, it gives CASSNGTGGAYEQYF.

A few counts support this clone. The chain employs TRBV28 and TRBJ1-1, with a possible D match to TRBD1 (5 bases). The V and J ends lost 6 bases and 8 bases respectively, with 13 bases between them. The CDR3 spans 12 residues. Germline CDR1 MDHEN, CDR2 SYDVKM. CDR3 amino acids: CASSPPGREAFF. As DNA, the CDR3 is TGTGCCAGCAGCCCTCCAGGGCGGGAAGCTTTCTTT.

In this sample, this clone turned up a few times. The genes are TRBV6-6 and TRBJ2-7; unclear D gene. The germline gives CDR1 MNHNY, CDR2 SVGAGI (reference sequence). The V end lost 0 bases, the J end lost 6 bases, and 12 bases lay between the germline ends. This CDR3 has 14 residues. In DNA, the CDR3 is TGTGCCAGCAGTTACTCCGGGTCCCAGCCCGAGCAGTACTTC. It is translated as CASSYSGSQPEQYF.

This sequence joins TRBV9 and TRBJ2-2, with D possibly matching TRBD2 (6 bases). The germline V and J ends were trimmed by 4 bases and 7 bases, with 11 bases remaining between them. The CDR3 contains 13 residues. Germline CDR1 and CDR2: SGDLS and YYNGEE. The CDR3 DNA reads TGTGCCAGCAGCCCGGAGGGGTACGGGGAGCTGTTTTTT. Translated: CASSPEGYGELFF.

The chain couples TRBV5-4 to TRBJ2-1, with 7 bases fitting TRBD2. V was pared by 9 bases and J by 9 bases, with 12 bases of the junction left unmatched. The CDR3 has 13 residues. Germline-derived CDR1 and CDR2 are SGHNT and YYREEE (reference sequence). This CDR3 is CATKDQRGGEQFF. CDR3 DNA: TGTGCCACCAAGGACCAGCGGGGAGGTGAGCAGTTCTTC.

Here the CDR3 reads CAWMAGNDQPQHF. CDR3 nucleotides: TGTGCCTGGATGGCAGGGAACGATCAGCCCCAGCATTTT. The chain uses TRBV30 and TRBJ1-5; D might be TRBD1 (5 bases). This CDR3 contains 13 residues. Trimming shortened V by 4 bases and J by 5 bases, and 12 bases separated the two germline ends. Germline V gene data show CDR1 as GTSNPN and CDR2 as SVGIG (reference sequence).

This chain connects TRBV5-1 to TRBJ2-3; D not certain. CDR3 size: 14 residues. Trimming removed 0 bases from V and 4 bases from J, with 9 bases in between. The germline V gene encodes CDR1 SGHRS and CDR2 YFSETQ. The CDR3 nucleotides are TGCGCCAGCAGCTTGGGAGTTCATGCAGATACGCAGTATTTT. This gives the protein CASSLGVHADTQYF.

Only one count was recorded for this clone. The chain couples TRBV2 to TRBJ2-5, with D maybe TRBD2 (6 bases). CDR3 size: 17 residues. Trimming pared 1 base from V and 1 base from J, leaving 16 bases between. Germline V gives CDR1 SNHLY, CDR2 FYNNEI. The chain's CDR3 is CASSEGPFSGPQETQYF. The CDR3 nucleotides read TGTGCCAGCAGTGAAGGGCCCTTCAGCGGGCCCCAAGAGACCCAGTACTTC.

The V gene is TRBV29-1, the J gene TRBJ2-7; TRBD1 might be the D (6 bases). CDR3 size: 13 residues. Germline V gives CDR1 SQVTM, CDR2 ANQGSEA. V was shortened by 5 bases and J by 3 bases, with 14 bases between the two germline ends. DNA for the CDR3: TGCAGCGTTCTAAGACAGGATCACTACGAGCAGTACTTC. This translates into CSVLRQDHYEQYF.

This clone appeared once. CDR3 loop: CASSDPDRTGELFF. The CDR3 DNA is TGTGCCAGCAGTGACCCCGACAGAACCGGGGAGCTGTTTTTT. The J gene is TRBJ2-2, the V gene TRBV6-1, with D perhaps matching TRBD1 (5 bases). Germline CDR1 and CDR2: MNHNS and SASEGT. Between the trimmed V and J ends, which lost 3 bases and 5 bases, there was a span of 10 bases. The CDR3 sequence is 14 residues long.

This chain joins TRBV27 and TRBJ1-5, with a possible D match to TRBD1 (5 bases). Germline CDR1 reads MNHEY; CDR2 reads SMNVEV (reference sequence). The CDR3 extends over 13 amino acids. Trimming removed 3 bases at V and 3 bases at J, with 6 bases between. CDR3 sequence (DNA): TGTGCCAGCAGTTTGACAGTCAATCAGCCCCAGCATTTT. Its protein product is CASSLTVNQPQHF.

J is TRBJ1-1 and V is TRBV9, with D maybe TRBD1 (6 bases). The CDR3 has 15 residues. V gave up 4 bases and J gave up 4 bases, with 17 bases separating them. Germline CDR1 and CDR2: SGDLS and YYNGEE. The CDR3 loop reads CASSPGTLGSTEAFF. The CDR3 DNA follows: TGTGCCAGCAGCCCCGGGACACTGGGGAGCACTGAAGCTTTCTTT. Together with reference TRBV9 and TRBJ1-1, the CDR3 gives the full variable domain: DSGVTQTPKHLITATGQRVTLRCSPRSGDLSVYWYQQSLDQGLQFLIQYYNGEERAKGNILERFSAQQFPDLHSELNLSSLELGDSALYFCASSPGTLGSTEAFFGQGTRLTVV.

This chain connects TRBV7-6 to TRBJ2-3; the match to TRBD1 covers 9 bases. The CDR3 extends over 14 amino acids. With 4 bases clipped from V and 3 bases from J, the junction kept 2 bases outside the gene matches. Germline CDR1 and CDR2: SGHVS and FNYEAQ. CDR3 in amino acids: CASSSGQGTDTQYF. CDR3 nucleotide sequence: TGTGCCAGCAGCTCAGGACAGGGGACAGATACGCAGTATTTT.

The rearrangement joins TRBV5-1 to TRBJ2-2; 7 positions agree with TRBD2. The CDR3 consists of 18 residues. Germline CDR1 and CDR2: SGHRS and YFSETQ. Germline trimming cut 0 bases from V and 6 bases from J; bases unmatched to any gene: 14. CDR3 sequence reads: CASSLEPPAGVGAGELFF. The CDR3 region has the DNA TGCGCCAGCAGCTTGGAGCCACCTGCGGGAGTGGGGGCCGGGGAGCTGTTTTTT.

The rearrangement links TRBV25-1 to TRBJ2-5, with 12 bases identical to TRBD2. The CDR3 extends over 15 amino acids. Germline V lookup: CDR1 MGHDK, CDR2 SYGVNS. The V gene end was trimmed by 3 bases and the J gene end by 5 bases; junction bases not matched to a gene: 4. The CDR3: CASSELAGGKETQYF. In DNA form, the CDR3 reads TGTGCCAGCAGTGAGCTAGCGGGAGGGAAGGAGACCCAGTACTTC.